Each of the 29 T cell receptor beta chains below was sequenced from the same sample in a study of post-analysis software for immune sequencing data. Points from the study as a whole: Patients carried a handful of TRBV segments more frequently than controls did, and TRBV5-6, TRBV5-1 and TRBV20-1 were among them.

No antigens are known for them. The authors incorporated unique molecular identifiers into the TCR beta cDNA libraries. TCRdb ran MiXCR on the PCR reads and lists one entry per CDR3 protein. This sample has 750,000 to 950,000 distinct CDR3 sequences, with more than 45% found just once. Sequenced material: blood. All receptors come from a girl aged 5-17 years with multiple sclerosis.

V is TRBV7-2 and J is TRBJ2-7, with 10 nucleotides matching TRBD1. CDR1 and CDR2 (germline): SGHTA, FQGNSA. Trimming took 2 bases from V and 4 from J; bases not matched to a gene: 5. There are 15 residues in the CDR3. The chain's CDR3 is CASSLMGQGSYEQYF. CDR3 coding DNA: TGTGCCAGCAGCTTAATGGGACAGGGGTCATACGAGCAGTACTTC.

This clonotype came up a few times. The CDR3 region is CSVEDPDSSYEQYF. CDR3 nucleotides: TGCAGCGTTGAAGATCCGGACAGCTCCTACGAGCAGTACTTC. The J gene is TRBJ2-7, the V gene TRBV29-1; possible D gene TRBD1, 6 bases. V lost 0 bases to trimming and J lost 0 bases, with 9 bases between them. From germline, CDR1 is SQVTM and CDR2 ANQGSEA. This CDR3 is 14 amino acids long.

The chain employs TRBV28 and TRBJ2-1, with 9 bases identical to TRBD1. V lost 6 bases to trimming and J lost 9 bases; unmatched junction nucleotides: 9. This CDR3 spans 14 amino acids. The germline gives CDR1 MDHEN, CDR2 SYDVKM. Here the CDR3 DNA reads TGTGCCAGCAGCCTCACGGGGACAGGGCCTGAGCAGTTCTTC. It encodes CASSLTGTGPEQFF.

CDR3 in DNA: TGCAGCGTTATGGGGAGCGGGTCCTACAATGAGCAGTTCTTC. It specifies CSVMGSGSYNEQFF. The chain combines TRBV29-1 with TRBJ2-1, with a possible D match to TRBD2 (6 bases). The CDR3 sequence is 14 residues long. Germline CDR1 and CDR2: SQVTM and ANQGSEA. V lost 5 bases and J 1 base, leaving 12 bases between the germline ends.

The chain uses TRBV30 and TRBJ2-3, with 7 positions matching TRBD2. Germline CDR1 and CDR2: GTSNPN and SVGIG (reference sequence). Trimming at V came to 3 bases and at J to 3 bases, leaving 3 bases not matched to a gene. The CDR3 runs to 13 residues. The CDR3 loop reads CAWRGAGTDTQYF. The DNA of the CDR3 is TGTGCCTGGAGGGGAGCGGGAACAGATACGCAGTATTTT.

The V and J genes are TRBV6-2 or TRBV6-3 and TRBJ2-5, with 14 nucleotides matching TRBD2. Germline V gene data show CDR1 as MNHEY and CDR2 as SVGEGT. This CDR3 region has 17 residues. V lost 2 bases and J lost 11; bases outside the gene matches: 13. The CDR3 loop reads CASSYPETSGRALGQYF. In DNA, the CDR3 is TGTGCCAGCAGTTACCCCGAGACTAGCGGGAGGGCCTTGGGGCAGTACTTC.

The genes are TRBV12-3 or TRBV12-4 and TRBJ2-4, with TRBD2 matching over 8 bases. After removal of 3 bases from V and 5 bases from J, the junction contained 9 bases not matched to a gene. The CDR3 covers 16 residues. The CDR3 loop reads CASSFPSGRVENIQYF. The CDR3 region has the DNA TGTGCCAGCAGTTTCCCTTCCGGGAGGGTAGAAAACATTCAGTACTTC.

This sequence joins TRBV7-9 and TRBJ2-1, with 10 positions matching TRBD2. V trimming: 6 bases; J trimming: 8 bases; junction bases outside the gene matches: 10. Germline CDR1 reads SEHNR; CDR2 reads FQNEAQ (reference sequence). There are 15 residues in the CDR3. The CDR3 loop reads CASSLGASGSDEQFF. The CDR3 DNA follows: TGTGCCAGCAGTCTGGGGGCTAGCGGGAGCGATGAGCAGTTCTTC.

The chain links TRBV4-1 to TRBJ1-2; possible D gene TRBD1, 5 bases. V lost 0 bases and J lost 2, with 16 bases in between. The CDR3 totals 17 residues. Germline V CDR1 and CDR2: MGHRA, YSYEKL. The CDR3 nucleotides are TGCGCCAGCAGCCAAGAACGCGGCAGGGAGCAGAACTATGGCTACACCTTC. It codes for CASSQERGREQNYGYTF.

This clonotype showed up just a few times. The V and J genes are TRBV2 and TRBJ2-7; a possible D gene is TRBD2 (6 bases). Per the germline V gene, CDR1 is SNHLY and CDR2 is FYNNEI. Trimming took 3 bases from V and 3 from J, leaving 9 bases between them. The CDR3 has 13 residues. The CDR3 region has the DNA TGTGCCAGCAGTGAGGGACTCTTCTACGAGCAGTACTTC. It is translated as CASSEGLFYEQYF.

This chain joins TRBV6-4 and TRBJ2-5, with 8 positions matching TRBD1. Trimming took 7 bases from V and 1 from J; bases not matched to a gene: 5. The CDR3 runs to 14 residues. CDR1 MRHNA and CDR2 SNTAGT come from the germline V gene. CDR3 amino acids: CASNLGTGQETQYF. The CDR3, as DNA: TGTGCCAGCAACCTAGGGACAGGCCAAGAGACCCAGTACTTC.

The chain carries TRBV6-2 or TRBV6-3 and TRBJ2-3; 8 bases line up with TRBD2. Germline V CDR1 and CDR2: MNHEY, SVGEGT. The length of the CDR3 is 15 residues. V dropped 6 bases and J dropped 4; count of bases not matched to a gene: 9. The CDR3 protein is CASRSTSGRPDTQYF. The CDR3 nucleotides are TGTGCCAGCAGGTCAACTAGCGGCCGGCCAGATACGCAGTATTTT.

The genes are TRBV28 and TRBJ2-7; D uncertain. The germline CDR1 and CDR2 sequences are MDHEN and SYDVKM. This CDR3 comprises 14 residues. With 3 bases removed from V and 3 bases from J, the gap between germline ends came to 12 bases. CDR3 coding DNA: TGTGCCAGCAGTTTCCGGCAGTCGGGCTACGAGCAGTACTTC. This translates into CASSFRQSGYEQYF. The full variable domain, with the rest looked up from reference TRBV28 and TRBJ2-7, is DVKVTQSSRYLVKRTGEKVFLECVQDMDHENMFWYRQDPGLGLRLIYFSYDVKMKEKGDIPEGYSVSREKKERFSLILESASTNQTSMYLCASSFRQSGYEQYFGPGTRLTVT.

The DNA of the CDR3 is TGTGCCACCAGTGACCCCCGGGGACTAGCGGGAGAGGTCAATGAGCAGTTCTTC. It specifies CATSDPRGLAGEVNEQFF. This rearrangement joins TRBV24-1 to TRBJ2-1; 14 positions agree with TRBD2. V trimming: 4 bases; J trimming: 6 bases; junction bases outside the gene matches: 10. Per the germline V gene, CDR1 is KGHDR and CDR2 is SFDVKD. The CDR3 is 18 amino acids.

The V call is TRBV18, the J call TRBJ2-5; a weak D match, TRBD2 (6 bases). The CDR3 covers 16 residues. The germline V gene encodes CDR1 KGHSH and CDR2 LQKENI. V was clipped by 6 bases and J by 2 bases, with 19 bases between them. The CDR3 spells CASSPLTDYKQETQYF. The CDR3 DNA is TGTGCCAGCTCGCCTCTCACGGACTATAAACAAGAGACCCAGTACTTC.

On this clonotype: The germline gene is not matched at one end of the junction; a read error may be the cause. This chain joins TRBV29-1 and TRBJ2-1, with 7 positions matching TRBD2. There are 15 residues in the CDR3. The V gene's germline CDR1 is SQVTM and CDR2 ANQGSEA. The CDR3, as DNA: TGCAGCGTCGAGGCTTGGGCGGGAGAAAGAAATGGGCAGTTCTTC. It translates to CSVEAWAGERNGQFF.

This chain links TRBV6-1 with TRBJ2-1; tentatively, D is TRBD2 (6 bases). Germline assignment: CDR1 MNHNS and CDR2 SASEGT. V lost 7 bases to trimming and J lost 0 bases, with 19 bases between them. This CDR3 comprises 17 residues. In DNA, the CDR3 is TGTGCCAGCACCCAATGGAGGGCCCCGAGCTCCTACAATGAGCAGTTCTTC. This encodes CASTQWRAPSSYNEQFF.

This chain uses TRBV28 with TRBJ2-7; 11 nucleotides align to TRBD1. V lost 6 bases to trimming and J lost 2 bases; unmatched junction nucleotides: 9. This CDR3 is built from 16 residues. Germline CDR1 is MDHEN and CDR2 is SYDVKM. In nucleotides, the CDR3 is TGTGCCAGCAGCCCCCAGGGACAGGGGGGTACCTACGAGCAGTACTTC. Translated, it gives CASSPQGQGGTYEQYF.

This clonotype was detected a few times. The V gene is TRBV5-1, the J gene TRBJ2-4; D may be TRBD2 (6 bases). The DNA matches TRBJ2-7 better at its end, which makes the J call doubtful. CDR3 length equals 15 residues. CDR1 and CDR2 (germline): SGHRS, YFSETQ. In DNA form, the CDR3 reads TGCGCCAGCAGCTTGCTTGGGACTCAAGCCTACGAGCAGTACTTC. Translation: CASSLLGTQAYEQYF.

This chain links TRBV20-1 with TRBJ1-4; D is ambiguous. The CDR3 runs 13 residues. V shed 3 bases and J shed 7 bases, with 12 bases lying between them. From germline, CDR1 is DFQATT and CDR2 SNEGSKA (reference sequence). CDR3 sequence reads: CSARRPGSEKLFF. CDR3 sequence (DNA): TGCAGTGCTAGGAGGCCAGGTTCTGAAAAACTGTTTTTT.

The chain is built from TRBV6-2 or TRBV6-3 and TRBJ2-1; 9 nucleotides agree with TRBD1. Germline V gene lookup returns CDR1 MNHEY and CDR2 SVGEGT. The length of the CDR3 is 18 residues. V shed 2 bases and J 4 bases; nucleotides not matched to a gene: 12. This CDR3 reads CASSYPGTGRTTYNEQFF. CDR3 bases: TGTGCCAGCAGTTACCCGGGGACAGGGAGAACAACTTACAATGAGCAGTTCTTC.

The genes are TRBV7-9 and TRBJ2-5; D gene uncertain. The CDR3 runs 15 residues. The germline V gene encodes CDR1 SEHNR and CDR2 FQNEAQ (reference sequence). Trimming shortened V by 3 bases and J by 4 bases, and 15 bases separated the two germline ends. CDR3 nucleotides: TGTGCCAGCAGCTTGACCTCCTCCAGAGGAGAGACCCAGTACTTC. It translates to CASSLTSSRGETQYF.

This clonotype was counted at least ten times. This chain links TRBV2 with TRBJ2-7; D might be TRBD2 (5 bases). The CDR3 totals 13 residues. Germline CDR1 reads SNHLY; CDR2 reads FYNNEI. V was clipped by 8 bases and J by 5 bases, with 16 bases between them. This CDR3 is CASWDGLGDEQYF. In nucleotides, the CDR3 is TGTGCCAGCTGGGATGGACTCGGGGACGAGCAGTACTTC.

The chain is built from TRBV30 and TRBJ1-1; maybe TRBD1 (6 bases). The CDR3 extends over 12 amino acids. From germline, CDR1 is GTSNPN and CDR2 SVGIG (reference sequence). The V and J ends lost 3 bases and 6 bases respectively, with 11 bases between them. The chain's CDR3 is CAWSAGQPEAFF. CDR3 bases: TGTGCCTGGAGCGCCGGACAGCCTGAAGCTTTCTTT. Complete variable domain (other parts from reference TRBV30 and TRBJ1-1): SQTIHQWPATLVQPVGSPLSLECTVEGTSNPNLYWYRQAAGRGLQLLFYSVGIGQISSEVPQNLSASRPQDRQFILSSKKLLLSDSGFYLCAWSAGQPEAFFGQGTRLTVV.

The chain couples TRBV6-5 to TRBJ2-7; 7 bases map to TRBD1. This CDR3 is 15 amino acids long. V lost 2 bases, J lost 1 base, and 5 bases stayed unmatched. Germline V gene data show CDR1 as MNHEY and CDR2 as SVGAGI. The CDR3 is CASSYLRDSSYEQYF. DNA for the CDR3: TGTGCCAGCAGTTACCTCAGGGACAGTTCCTACGAGCAGTACTTC.

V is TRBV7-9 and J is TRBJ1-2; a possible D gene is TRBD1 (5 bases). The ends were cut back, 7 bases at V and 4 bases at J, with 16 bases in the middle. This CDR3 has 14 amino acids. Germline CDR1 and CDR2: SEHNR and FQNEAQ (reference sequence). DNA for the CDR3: TGTGCCAGCACCCGAGGCAGGGCCAGCTATGGCTACACCTTC. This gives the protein CASTRGRASYGYTF.

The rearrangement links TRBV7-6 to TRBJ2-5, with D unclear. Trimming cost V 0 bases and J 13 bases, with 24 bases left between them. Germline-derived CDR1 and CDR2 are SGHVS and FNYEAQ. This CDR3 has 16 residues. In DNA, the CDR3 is TGTGCCAGCAGCTTAGCTTCTTCCGACCTGCTCTCTGGGCGGTACTTC. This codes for CASSLASSDLLSGRYF. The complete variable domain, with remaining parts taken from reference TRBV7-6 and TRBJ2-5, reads GAGVSQSPRYKVTKRGQDVALRCDPISGHVSLYWYRQALGQGPEFLTYFNYEAQQDKSGLPNDRFSAERPEGSISTLTIQRTEQRDSAMYRCASSLASSDLLSGRYFGPGTRLLVL.

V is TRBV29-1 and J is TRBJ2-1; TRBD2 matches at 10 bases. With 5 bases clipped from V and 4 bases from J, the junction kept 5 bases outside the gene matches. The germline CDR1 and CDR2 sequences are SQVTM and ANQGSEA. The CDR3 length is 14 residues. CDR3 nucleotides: TGCAGCGTTCCTACTAGCGGGATTTACAATGAGCAGTTCTTC. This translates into CSVPTSGIYNEQFF.

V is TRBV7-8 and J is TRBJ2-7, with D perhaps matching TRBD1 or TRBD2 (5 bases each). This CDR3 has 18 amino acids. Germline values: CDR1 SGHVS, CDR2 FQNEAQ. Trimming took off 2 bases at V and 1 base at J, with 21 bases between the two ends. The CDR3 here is CASSLRIGVRGRSYEQYF. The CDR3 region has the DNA TGTGCCAGCAGCTTAAGGATAGGGGTTAGGGGACGGTCCTACGAGCAGTACTTC.